These 15 T cell receptor beta chains were sequenced from one sample in a study of shared T cell receptors in the human thymus. The repertoire was sequenced with immunoSEQ multiplex PCR; TCRdb's copy has only in-frame clones and lacks some. The sample includes roughly 550,000 clones, 70% to 80% of them seen just once. These data were also reused for a study on human thymus T cells.

Sequencing was carried out using thymocytes. These receptor sequences come from a boy younger than two with a congenital heart defect.

The chain combines TRBV7-2 with TRBJ1-4, with D uncertain. This CDR3 contains 15 residues. V was clipped by 6 bases and J by 5 bases, with 16 bases between them. Germline-derived CDR1 and CDR2 are SGHTA and FQGNSA. Written as DNA, the CDR3 is TGTGCCAGCAGTGGTGGTTGGGCATCCAATGAAAAACTGTTTTTT. This sequence encodes CASSGGWASNEKLFF.

The chain employs TRBV9 and TRBJ2-7; possible D gene TRBD2, 5 bases. The V and J ends lost 3 bases and 3 bases respectively, with 16 bases between them. The germline gives CDR1 SGDLS, CDR2 YYNGEE. There are 15 residues in the CDR3. The CDR3 loop is CASSAGVSLGYEQYF. CDR3 DNA: TGTGCCAGCAGCGCCGGGGTTTCGCTTGGCTACGAGCAGTACTTC.

The V call is TRBV5-1, the J call TRBJ2-5; D gene uncertain. The CDR3 runs 14 residues. The germline gives CDR1 SGHRS, CDR2 YFSETQ. The germline V and J ends were trimmed by 0 bases and 0 bases, with 6 bases remaining between them. The CDR3 reads CASSLGSDQETQYF. For the CDR3, the DNA is TGCGCCAGCAGCTTGGGGAGCGACCAAGAGACCCAGTACTTC.

This chain links TRBV1 with TRBJ2-3; TRBD2 reflects the table's D call only, with no check against the DNA. TRBV1 is termed a pseudogene. CDR3 length: 16 amino acids. CDR3 in DNA: TGCACCAGCAGCCAAGGGAGCGGTAGGCCCACAGATACGCAGTATTTT. It specifies CTSSQGSGRPTDTQYF.

This clone has more than one count but fewer than ten. This chain connects TRBV28 to TRBJ2-3; TRBD1 is a possible D gene (5 bases). The V gene lost 3 bases and the J gene lost 3 bases, with 19 bases spanning the gap. The V gene's germline CDR1 is MDHEN and CDR2 SYDVKM. The CDR3 contains 17 residues. CDR3 amino acids: CASSLNHTGATTDTQYF. CDR3 DNA: TGTGCCAGCAGTTTGAACCATACAGGAGCAACGACAGATACGCAGTATTTT.

J is TRBJ1-4 and V is TRBV7-9, with D possibly TRBD1 on 5 matching bases. CDR1 is SEHNR, CDR2 FQNEAQ, per germline (reference sequence). The V end was cut by 1 base, the J end by 6 bases, with 12 bases between. CDR3 length: 15 amino acids. The CDR3 loop reads CASSLGGWEDEKLFF. The CDR3 coding sequence is TGTGCCAGCAGCTTAGGGGGGTGGGAGGATGAAAAACTGTTTTTT.

This clone was recorded once. The chain recombines TRBV5-5 with TRBJ2-5; D gene ambiguous. CDR1 SGHKS and CDR2 YYEKEE come from the germline V gene (reference sequence). The CDR3 is 15 residues long. Trimming removed 1 base from V and 4 bases from J, with 14 bases in between. The CDR3 DNA sequence: TGTGCCAGCAGCTTGCTAGACGTAGAACGAGAGACCCAGTACTTC. Translating it yields CASSLLDVERETQYF. The complete variable domain, with remaining parts taken from reference TRBV5-5 and TRBJ2-5, reads DAGVTQSPTHLIKTRGQQVTLRCSPISGHKSVSWYQQVLGQGPQFIFQYYEKEERGRGNFPDRFSARQFPNYSSELNVNALLLGDSALYLCASSLLDVERETQYFGPGTRLLVL.

This chain uses TRBV2 with TRBJ2-3; D unclear. Deletions cut 2 bases from V and 2 bases from J, with 17 bases between. CDR1 is SNHLY and CDR2 is FYNNEI in the germline V gene. The CDR3 covers 17 residues. In nucleotides, the CDR3 is TGTGCCAGCAGTGAATGGTTAGCCCCTGATTTCACAGATACGCAGTATTTT. Translated: CASSEWLAPDFTDTQYF. The complete variable domain, with remaining parts taken from reference TRBV2 and TRBJ2-3, reads EPEVTQTPSHQVTQMGQEVILRCVPISNHLYFYWYRQILGQKVEFLVSFYNNEISEKSEIFDDQFSVERPDGSNFTLKIRSTKLEDSAMYFCASSEWLAPDFTDTQYFGPGTRLTVL.

The V and J genes are TRBV27 and TRBJ2-3, with 7 bases aligning to TRBD2. Germline CDR1 and CDR2: MNHEY and SMNVEV (reference sequence). The ends lost 2 bases at V and 0 bases at J; junction bases unmatched: 5. This CDR3 is built from 16 residues. For the CDR3, the DNA is TGTGCCAGCAGTTTAACTAGCGCTTCTAGCACAGATACGCAGTATTTT. This sequence encodes CASSLTSASSTDTQYF.

This sequence joins TRBV7-9 and TRBJ2-7; 14 nucleotides line up with TRBD2. The ends lost 3 bases at V and 3 bases at J; junction bases unmatched: 7. This CDR3 comprises 17 residues. Germline assignment: CDR1 SEHNR and CDR2 FQNEAQ (reference sequence). CDR3: CASSFGLAGGLLYEQYF. The CDR3 nucleotides are TGTGCCAGCAGCTTCGGACTAGCGGGAGGACTCCTCTACGAGCAGTACTTC.

V is TRBV6-5 and J is TRBJ1-1; 7 bases match TRBD1. The CDR3 is made up of 15 amino acids. The V gene's germline CDR1 is MNHEY and CDR2 SVGAGI. The J segment lost 1 base and the V segment lost 2 bases, leaving 4 bases of the junction unmatched. The CDR3 DNA reads TGTGCCAGCAGTTACCGGGACAGAAAGAACACTGAAGCTTTCTTT. This gives the protein CASSYRDRKNTEAFF.

The V and J genes are TRBV27 and TRBJ1-5; no definite D call. Trimming left V 1 base short and J 4 bases short, with 14 bases between. The germline V gene encodes CDR1 MNHEY and CDR2 SMNVEV (reference sequence). The CDR3 covers 16 residues. The CDR3 coding sequence is TGTGCCAGCAGTTTATTAGTGCCCCGGTGGAATCAGCCCCAGCATTTT. Translation gives CASSLLVPRWNQPQHF.

The chain combines TRBV10-3 with TRBJ1-2; unclear D gene. Trimming shortened V by 10 bases and J by 8 bases, and 5 bases separated the two germline ends. Germline-derived CDR1 and CDR2 are ENHRY and SYGVKD. The CDR3 is 8 amino acids. The CDR3 is CARQGYTF. In DNA form, the CDR3 reads TGTGCCAGGCAAGGCTACACCTTC.

This chain joins TRBV7-9 and TRBJ2-7, with D possibly being TRBD1 (5 bases). Germline V lookup: CDR1 SEHNR, CDR2 FQNEAQ (reference sequence). This CDR3 region has 15 residues. With 1 base removed from V and 2 bases from J, the gap between germline ends came to 12 bases. CDR3 bases: TGTGCCAGCAGCTTAGAACATGACAGACCCTACGAGCAGTACTTC. The encoded protein is CASSLEHDRPYEQYF.

This clone has a single count. The chain uses TRBV5-1 and TRBJ2-7; TRBD1 is a possible D gene (6 bases). The CDR3 consists of 14 residues. In germline, CDR1 is SGHRS, CDR2 YFSETQ. The V and J ends lost 4 bases and 3 bases respectively, with 14 bases between them. This chain's CDR3 is CASSEAGTSYEQYF. The DNA for the CDR3 is TGCGCCAGCAGCGAAGCCGGGACAAGCTACGAGCAGTACTTC. The whole variable domain, filled in from reference TRBV5-1 and TRBJ2-7, reads KAGVTQTPRYLIKTRGQQVTLSCSPISGHRSVSWYQQTPGQGLQFLFEYFSETQRNKGNFPGRFSGRQFSNSRSEMNVSTLELGDSALYLCASSEAGTSYEQYFGPGTRLTVT.